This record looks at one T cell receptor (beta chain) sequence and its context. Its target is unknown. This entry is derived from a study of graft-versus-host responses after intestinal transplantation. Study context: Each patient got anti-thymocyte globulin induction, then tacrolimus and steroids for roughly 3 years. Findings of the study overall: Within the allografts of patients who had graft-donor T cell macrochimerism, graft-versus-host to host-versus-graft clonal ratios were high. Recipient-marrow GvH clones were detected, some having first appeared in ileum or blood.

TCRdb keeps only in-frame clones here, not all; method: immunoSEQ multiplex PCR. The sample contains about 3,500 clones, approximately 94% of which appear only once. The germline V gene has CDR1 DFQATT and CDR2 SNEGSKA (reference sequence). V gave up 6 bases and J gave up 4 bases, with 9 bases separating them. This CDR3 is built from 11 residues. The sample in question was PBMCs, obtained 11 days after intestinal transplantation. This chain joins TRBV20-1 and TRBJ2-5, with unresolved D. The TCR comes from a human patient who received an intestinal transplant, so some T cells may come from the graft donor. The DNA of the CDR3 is TGCAGTGCCCGAACCTTAGAGACCCAGTACTTC. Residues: CSARTLETQYF.